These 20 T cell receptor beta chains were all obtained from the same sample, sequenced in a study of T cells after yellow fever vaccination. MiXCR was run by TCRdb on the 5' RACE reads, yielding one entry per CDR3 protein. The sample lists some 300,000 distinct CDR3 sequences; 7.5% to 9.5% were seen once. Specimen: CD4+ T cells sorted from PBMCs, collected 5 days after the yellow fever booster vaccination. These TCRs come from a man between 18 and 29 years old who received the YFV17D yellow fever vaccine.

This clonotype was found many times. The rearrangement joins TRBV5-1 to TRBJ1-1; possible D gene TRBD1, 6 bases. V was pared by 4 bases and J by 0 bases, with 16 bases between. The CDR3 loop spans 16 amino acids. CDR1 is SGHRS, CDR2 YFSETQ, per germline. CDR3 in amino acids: CASSPGWTDMNTEAFF. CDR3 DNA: TGCGCCAGCAGCCCGGGATGGACAGACATGAACACTGAAGCTTTCTTT.

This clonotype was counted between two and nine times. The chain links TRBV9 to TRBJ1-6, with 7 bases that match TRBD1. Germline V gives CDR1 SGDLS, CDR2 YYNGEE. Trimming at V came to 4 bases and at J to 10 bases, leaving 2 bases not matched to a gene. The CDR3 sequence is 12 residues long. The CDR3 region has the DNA TGTGCCAGCAGCTCACAGGGGTCACCCCTCCACTTT. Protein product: CASSSQGSPLHF. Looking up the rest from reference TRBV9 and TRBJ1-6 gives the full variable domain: DSGVTQTPKHLITATGQRVTLRCSPRSGDLSVYWYQQSLDQGLQFLIQYYNGEERAKGNILERFSAQQFPDLHSELNLSSLELGDSALYFCASSSQGSPLHFGNGTRLTVT.

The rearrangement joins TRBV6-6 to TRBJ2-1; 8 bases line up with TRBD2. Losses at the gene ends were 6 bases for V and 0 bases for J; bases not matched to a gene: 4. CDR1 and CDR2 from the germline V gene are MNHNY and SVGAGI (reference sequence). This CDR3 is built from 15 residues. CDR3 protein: CASSQSGSSYNEQFF. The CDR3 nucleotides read TGTGCCAGCAGCCAAAGCGGGAGCTCCTACAATGAGCAGTTCTTC.

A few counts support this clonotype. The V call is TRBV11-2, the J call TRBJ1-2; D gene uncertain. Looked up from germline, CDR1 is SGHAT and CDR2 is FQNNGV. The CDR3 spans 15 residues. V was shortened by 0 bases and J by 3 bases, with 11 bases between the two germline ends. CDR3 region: CASSLDITHDYGYTF. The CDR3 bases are TGTGCCAGCAGCTTAGATATAACCCACGACTATGGCTACACCTTC.

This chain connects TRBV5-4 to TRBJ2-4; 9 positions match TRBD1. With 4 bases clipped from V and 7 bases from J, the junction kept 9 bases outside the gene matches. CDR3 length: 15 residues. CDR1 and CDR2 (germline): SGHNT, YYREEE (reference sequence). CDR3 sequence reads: CASSPEQGAENIQYF. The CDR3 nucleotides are TGTGCCAGCAGCCCGGAACAGGGGGCAGAGAACATTCAGTACTTC. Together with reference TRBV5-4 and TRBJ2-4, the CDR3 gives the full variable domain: ETGVTQSPTHLIKTRGQQVTLRCSSQSGHNTVSWYQQALGQGPQFIFQYYREEENGRGNFPPRFSGLQFPNYSSELNVNALELDDSALYLCASSPEQGAENIQYFGAGTRLSVL.

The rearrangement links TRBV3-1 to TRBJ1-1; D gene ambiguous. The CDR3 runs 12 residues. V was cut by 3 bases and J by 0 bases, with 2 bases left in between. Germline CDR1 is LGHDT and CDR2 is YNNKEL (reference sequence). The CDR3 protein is CASSQMNTEAFF. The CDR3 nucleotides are TGTGCCAGCAGCCAGATGAACACTGAAGCTTTCTTT.

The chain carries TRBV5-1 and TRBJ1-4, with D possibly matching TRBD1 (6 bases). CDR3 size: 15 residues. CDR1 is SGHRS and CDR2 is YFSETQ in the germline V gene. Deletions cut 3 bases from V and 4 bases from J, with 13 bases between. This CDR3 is CASSSQGTYNEKLFF. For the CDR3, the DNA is TGCGCCAGCAGCTCTCAGGGGACCTATAATGAAAAACTGTTTTTT.

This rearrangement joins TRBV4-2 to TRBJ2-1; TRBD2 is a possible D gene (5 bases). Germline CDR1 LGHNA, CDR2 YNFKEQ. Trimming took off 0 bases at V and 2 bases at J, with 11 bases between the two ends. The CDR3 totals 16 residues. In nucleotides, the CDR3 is TGTGCCAGCAGCCAAGAAATGAGCGGCACCTACAATGAGCAGTTCTTC. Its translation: CASSQEMSGTYNEQFF.

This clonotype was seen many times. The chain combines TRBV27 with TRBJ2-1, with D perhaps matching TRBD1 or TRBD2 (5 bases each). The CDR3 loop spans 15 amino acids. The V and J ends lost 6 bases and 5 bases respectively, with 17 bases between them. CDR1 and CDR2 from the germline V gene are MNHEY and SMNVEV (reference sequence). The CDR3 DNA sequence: TGTGCCAGCAGCCGGGGCGGAATTGGCGACAATGAGCAGTTCTTC. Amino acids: CASSRGGIGDNEQFF.

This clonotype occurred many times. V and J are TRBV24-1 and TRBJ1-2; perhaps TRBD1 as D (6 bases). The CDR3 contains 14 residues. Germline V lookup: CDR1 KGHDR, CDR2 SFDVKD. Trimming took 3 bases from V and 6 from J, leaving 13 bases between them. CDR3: CATSDPQGGHGYTF. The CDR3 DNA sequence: TGTGCCACCAGTGATCCACAGGGTGGCCATGGCTACACCTTC.

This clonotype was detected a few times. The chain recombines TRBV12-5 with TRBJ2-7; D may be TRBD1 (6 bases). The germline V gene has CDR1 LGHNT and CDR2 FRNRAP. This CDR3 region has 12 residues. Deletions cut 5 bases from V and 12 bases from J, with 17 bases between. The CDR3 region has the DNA TGTGCTAGTGGTCCGGGGCAGGGGCTTGTGTACTTC. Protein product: CASGPGQGLVYF. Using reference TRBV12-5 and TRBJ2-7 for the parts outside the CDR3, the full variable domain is DARVTQTPRHKVTEMGQEVTMRCQPILGHNTVFWYRQTMMQGLELLAYFRNRAPLDDSGMPKDRFSAEMPDATLATLKIQPSEPRDSAVYFCASGPGQGLVYFGPGTRLTVT.

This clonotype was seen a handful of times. This CDR3 reads CASSLGAQGGNEQFF. CDR3 nucleotide sequence: TGTGCCAGCAGCTTGGGAGCCCAGGGGGGGAATGAGCAGTTCTTC. The rearrangement links TRBV5-4 to TRBJ2-1, with D perhaps TRBD1 or TRBD2 (7 bases each). Germline lookup yields CDR1 SGHNT and CDR2 YYREEE (reference sequence). The V end lost 0 bases, the J end lost 7 bases, and 14 bases lay between the germline ends. The CDR3 sequence is 15 residues long.

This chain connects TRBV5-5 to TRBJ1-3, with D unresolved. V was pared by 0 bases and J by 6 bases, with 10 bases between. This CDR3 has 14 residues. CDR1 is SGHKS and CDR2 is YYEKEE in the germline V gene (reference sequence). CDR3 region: CASSLEGLINTIYF. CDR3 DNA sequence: TGTGCCAGCAGCTTGGAAGGGTTGATAAACACCATATATTTT.

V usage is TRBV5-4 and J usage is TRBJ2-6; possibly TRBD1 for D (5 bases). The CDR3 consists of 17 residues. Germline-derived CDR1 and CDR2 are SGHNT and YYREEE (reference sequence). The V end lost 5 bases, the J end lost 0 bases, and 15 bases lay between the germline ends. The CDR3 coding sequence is TGTGCCAGCAGGGAAGTTCCTACAGGCTCTGGGGCCAACGTCCTGACTTTC. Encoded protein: CASREVPTGSGANVLTF.

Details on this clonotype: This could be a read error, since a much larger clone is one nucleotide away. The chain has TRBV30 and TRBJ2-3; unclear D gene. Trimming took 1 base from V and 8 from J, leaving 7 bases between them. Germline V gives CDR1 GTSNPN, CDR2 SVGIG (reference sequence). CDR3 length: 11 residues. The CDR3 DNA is TGTGCCTGGAGTGGGTCAGTTACGCAGTATTTT. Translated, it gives CAWSGSVTQYF.

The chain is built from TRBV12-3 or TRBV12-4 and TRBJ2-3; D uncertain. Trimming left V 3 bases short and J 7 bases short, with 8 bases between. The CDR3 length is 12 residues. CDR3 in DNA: TGTGCCAGCAGTTTTTTGCCGCATACGCAGTATTTT. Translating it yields CASSFLPHTQYF.

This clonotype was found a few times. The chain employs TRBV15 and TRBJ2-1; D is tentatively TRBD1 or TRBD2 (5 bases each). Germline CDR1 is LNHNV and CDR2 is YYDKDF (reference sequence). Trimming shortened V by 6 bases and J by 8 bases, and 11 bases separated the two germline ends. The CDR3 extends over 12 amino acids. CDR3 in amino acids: CATSSGDHEQFF. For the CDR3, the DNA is TGTGCCACCAGTAGTGGGGACCATGAGCAGTTCTTC.

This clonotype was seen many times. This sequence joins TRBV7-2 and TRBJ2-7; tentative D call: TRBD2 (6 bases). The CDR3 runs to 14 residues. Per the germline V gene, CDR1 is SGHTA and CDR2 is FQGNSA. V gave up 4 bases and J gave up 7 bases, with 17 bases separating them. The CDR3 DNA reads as TGTGCCAGCAGCTCCGGGACTGGGATAGGGGAGCAGTACTTC. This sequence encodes CASSSGTGIGEQYF.

The CDR3 nucleotides are TGTGCCAGCAGTGAACCCGGGGCCAGTTGGCAGTACGTC. It is translated as CASSEPGASWQYV. The rearrangement links TRBV6-1 to TRBJ2-7; D may correspond to TRBD1 or TRBD2 (5 bases each). Germline values: CDR1 MNHNS, CDR2 SASEGT. This CDR3 has 13 residues. V lost 2 bases, J lost 9 bases, and 14 bases lay in between.

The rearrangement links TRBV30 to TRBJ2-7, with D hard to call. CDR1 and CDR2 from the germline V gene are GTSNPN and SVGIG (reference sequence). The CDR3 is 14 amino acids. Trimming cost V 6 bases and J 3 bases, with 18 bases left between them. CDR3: CACNTPSHLYEQYF. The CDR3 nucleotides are TGTGCCTGCAACACCCCTAGTCACCTCTACGAGCAGTACTTC.